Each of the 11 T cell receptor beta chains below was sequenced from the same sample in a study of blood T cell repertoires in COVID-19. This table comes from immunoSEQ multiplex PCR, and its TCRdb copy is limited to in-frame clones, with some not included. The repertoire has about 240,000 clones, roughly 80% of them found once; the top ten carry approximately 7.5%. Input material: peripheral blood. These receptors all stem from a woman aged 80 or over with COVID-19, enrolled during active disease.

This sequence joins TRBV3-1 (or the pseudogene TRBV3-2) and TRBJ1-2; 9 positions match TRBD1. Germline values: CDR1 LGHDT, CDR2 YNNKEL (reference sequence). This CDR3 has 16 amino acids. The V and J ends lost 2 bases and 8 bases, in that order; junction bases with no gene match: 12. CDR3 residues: CASSQLTDRQGVGYTF. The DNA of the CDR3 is TGTGCCAGCAGCCAATTAACGGATCGACAGGGGGTAGGCTACACCTTC.

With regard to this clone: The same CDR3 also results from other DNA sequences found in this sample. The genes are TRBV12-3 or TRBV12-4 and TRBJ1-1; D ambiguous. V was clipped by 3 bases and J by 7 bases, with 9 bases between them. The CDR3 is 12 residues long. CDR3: CASSFGEGEAFF. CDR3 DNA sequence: TGTGCCAGCAGTTTCGGGGAGGGTGAAGCTTTCTTT.

As DNA, the CDR3 is TGTGCTAGTGGTTTGGTAGGAGGAAGCACAGATACGCAGTATTTT. Translated: CASGLVGGSTDTQYF. The chain recombines TRBV12-5 with TRBJ2-3, with a tentative D call TRBD2 (5 bases). V lost 0 bases and J 0 bases, leaving 7 bases between the germline ends. The germline CDR1 and CDR2 sequences are LGHNT and FRNRAP. CDR3 length: 15 residues.

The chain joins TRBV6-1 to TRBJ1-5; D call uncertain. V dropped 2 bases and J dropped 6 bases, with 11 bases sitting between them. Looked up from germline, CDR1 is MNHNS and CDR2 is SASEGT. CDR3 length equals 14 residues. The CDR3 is CASSENRGGQPQHF. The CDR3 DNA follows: TGTGCCAGCAGTGAAAACCGAGGCGGTCAGCCCCAGCATTTT.

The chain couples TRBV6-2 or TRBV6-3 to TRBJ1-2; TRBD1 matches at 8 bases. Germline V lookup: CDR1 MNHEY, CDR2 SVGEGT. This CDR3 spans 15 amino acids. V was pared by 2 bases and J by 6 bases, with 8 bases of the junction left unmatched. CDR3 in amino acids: CASSYLSQGAHGYTF. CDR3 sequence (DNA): TGTGCCAGCAGTTACCTAAGCCAGGGGGCGCATGGCTACACCTTC.

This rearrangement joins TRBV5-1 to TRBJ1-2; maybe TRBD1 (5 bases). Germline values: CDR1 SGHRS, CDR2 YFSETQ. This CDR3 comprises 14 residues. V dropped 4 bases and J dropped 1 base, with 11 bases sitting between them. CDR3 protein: CASSAGDGNYGYTF. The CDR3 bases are TGCGCCAGCAGCGCGGGGGACGGTAACTATGGCTACACCTTC.

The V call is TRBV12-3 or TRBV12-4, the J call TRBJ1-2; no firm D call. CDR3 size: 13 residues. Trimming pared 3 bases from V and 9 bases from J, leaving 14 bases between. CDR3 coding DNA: TGTGCCAGCAGTTTTCGACGGGAAGGTAGCTACACCTTC. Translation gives CASSFRREGSYTF.

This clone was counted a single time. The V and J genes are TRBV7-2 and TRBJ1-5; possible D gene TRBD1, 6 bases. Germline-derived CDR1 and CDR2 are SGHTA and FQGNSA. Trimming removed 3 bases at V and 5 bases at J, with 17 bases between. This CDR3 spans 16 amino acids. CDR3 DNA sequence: TGTGCCAGCAGCTTTAGGGGCAGGGGCGGAGATCAGCCCCAGCATTTT. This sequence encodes CASSFRGRGGDQPQHF.

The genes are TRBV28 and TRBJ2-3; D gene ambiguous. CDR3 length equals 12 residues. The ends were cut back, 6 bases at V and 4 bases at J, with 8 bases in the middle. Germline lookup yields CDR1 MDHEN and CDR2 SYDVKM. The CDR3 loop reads CASRQLADTQYF. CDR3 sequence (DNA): TGTGCCAGCAGGCAACTCGCAGATACGCAGTATTTT.

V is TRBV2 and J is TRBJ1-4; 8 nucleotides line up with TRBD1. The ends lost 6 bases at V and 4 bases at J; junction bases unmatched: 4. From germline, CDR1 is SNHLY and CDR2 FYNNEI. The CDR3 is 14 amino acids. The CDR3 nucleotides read TGTGCCAGCAGCCGGACAGGGTTTAATGAAAAACTGTTTTTT. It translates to CASSRTGFNEKLFF.

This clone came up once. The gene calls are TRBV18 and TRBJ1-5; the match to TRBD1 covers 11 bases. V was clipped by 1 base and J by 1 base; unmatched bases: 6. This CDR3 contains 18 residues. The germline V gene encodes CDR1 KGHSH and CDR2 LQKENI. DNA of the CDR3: TGTGCCAGCTCACCACGAGGGACAGGGGGAACCAGCAATCAGCCCCAGCATTTT. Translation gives CASSPRGTGGTSNQPQHF.